This section outlines one T cell receptor beta chain sequence together with its context. It lacks a known antigen. No base quality information exists; no much larger clone differs at one position. The library was generated by the immunoSEQ multiplex PCR assay. TCRdb stores this immuneACCESS table with in-frame sequences only. Part of the clones is absent; in the studies checked, under half of the shortfall reflects unresolved V genes, and no reason is known for the rest. This sample holds roughly 43,000 clones; roughly nine tenths were observed only once. The top ten hold 1% to 1.5% of the sample. Spanning cysteine to phenylalanine, the CDR3 consists of 15 amino acids. This entry keeps only the CDR3 DNA: 45 bases, framed from base 1. Ends trimmed: V by 0 bases, J by 6 bases; bases unmatched to a gene: 4. In the germline V gene (reference sequence), CDR1 corresponds to SGHKS and CDR2 to YYEKEE. This record comes from a study of T cell changes during pregnancy in multiple sclerosis (dated by TCRdb to between 2018 and 2021). Concerning the study at large: The study examined how the T cell repertoire changed over the course of pregnancy in women with multiple sclerosis.

The chain employs TRBV5-5 and TRBJ1-4; 8 central bases correspond to TRBD1. This receptor was identified in a female donor with multiple sclerosis, enrolled in a pregnancy study. The sequences come from CD4+ T cells from peripheral blood mononuclear cells, collected after pregnancy. The CDR3 region: CASSLEGQGYEKLFF. The nucleotides are TGTGCCAGCAGCTTGGAAGGACAGGGATATGAAAAACTGTTTTTT. Where the CDR3 stops, the reference TRBV5-5 and TRBJ1-4 genes take over; the full variable domain is DAGVTQSPTHLIKTRGQQVTLRCSPISGHKSVSWYQQVLGQGPQFIFQYYEKEERGRGNFPDRFSARQFPNYSSELNVNALLLGDSALYLCASSLEGQGYEKLFFGSGTQLSVL.